The T cell receptor (beta chain) described here comes from a study of blood T cell repertoires in COVID-19. Study summary: The cDNA or gDNA used as material had been derived from T cells, B-cell-depleted T cells, or PBMCs.

In the original processing: Counts of nucleated cells, estimated from reference gene primer amplification, were obtained. Repertoires were generated with immunoSEQ multiplex PCR, while TCRdb's copy carries only in-frame clones and drops some. V and J calls and clone size are copied from that table; D and trimming were computed from the DNA. This sample has roughly 110,000 clones, with 88% found just once. V shed 5 bases, J shed 0 bases, and the junction held 7 bases outside the gene matches. The CDR3 has 15 residues. CDR1 MNHEY and CDR2 SVGAGI come from the germline V gene. The sequence was obtained from a man aged 50 to 60 with active or convalescent COVID-19. The chain couples TRBV6-5 to TRBJ2-7; TRBD1 agrees at 7 bases. Sequenced material: peripheral blood. CDR3 coding DNA: TGTGCCAGCAGTCCCCCGACAGGGCACTCCTACGAGCAGTACTTC. As protein: CASSPPTGHSYEQYF.